The T cell receptor beta chain under discussion was sequenced for a study of blood T cell repertoires in COVID-19 (dated by TCRdb to about 2020). About the full investigation: The collaborator samples originated in the United States, Italy and Spain and spanned the acute and convalescent phases of COVID-19. The prospective study material was composed of cDNA or gDNA derived from T cells, B-cell-depleted T cells, or PBMCs. Subjects who had been exposed to COVID-19, were actively infected with it, or had recovered from it provided the deeply sampled blood TCRbeta repertoires that made up the dataset. A freely available public database, intended as a resource for researchers studying the immune response to SARS-CoV-2, is where the repertoires were released. Samples came from the ongoing ImmuneRACE study (first 160 participants) plus 1,254 subjects from 6 global collaborators. A de-identified subject ID, COVID-19 status, age in years and sex were almost always included in the sample metadata. Where available, HLA class I and class II types were taken from metadata supplied by the sample provider and were not determined by assay-based typing. General study outcomes and caveats: Clinical and demographic metadata were provided uncurated, with the amount varying by source and participant.

Notes on this clone: Its antigen is not yet known. Base qualities are not provided; no much larger clone lies one nucleotide away.

The immunoSEQ Assay, a bias-controlled multiplex PCR, was used to amplify TCRbeta CDR3 regions from genomic DNA. The authors' pipeline ran thus. The number of nucleated cells in each sample was estimated by amplification of reference gene primers within the assay. Sequence reads were collapsed and filtered to measure the absolute abundance of every unique TCRbeta CDR3 rearrangement. For each sample, productive Simpson clonality was calculated by taking the square root of Simpson's diversity index across productive rearrangements. TCRdb took this table from immuneACCESS and kept in-frame rearrangements with V and J called. Such tables lack part of the clones; where checked against another copy, unresolved V genes explain under half of the gap, and the rest is unexplained. The V and J calls and clone size are taken from that table; D and trimming were inferred from the DNA. This sample gives roughly 160,000 clones in total; 70% to 90% of them show up just once. The ten top clones hold under 7% of the sample.

At one collaborating source in Seattle, patients were enrolled during active infection and were followed longitudinally through the course of disease. Each collaborating institution followed its own protocols to collect whole blood in K2EDTA tubes. For TCRbeta analysis, collaborators shipped samples as frozen whole blood, isolated PBMCs, or DNA extracted from either of those sample types. This receptor was identified in a woman aged 50 to 65 with COVID-19, enrolled during active disease. Source material: peripheral blood.

CDR3 region: CASRGPGGNQPQHF. The DNA sequence reads TGTGCCAGCAGAGGACCGGGGGGCAATCAGCCCCAGCATTTT. In this chain, TRBV6-5 is recombined with TRBJ1-5; TRBD1 is a weak D gene call, 5 bases matching. Relative to germline, V is 6 bases shorter and J is 2 bases shorter, with 11 bases between their ends. CDR1 and CDR2, per the germline V gene, are MNHEY and SVGAGI. Its CDR3 holds 14 amino acids, cysteine through phenylalanine. The CDR3 DNA has 42 bases and is translated from base 1.